This paragraph covers one T cell receptor (beta chain) sequence. Its antigen remains unknown. The method, 5' RACE with UMI labels, was used to prepare the TRB cDNA libraries. TCRdb re-called the 5' RACE reads; one entry per CDR3 protein, DNA not given. This sample contains some 41,000 distinct CDR3 sequences. The data derive from a study of CXCR3-negative and CXCR3-positive naive CD8 T cells. CD45RO-CCR7+CD27+CD95- defined naive CD8+ T cells. The CDR3 covers 15 residues. The germline gives CDR1 SGHTA, CDR2 FQGTGA. Study-wide points: CXCR3-negative and CXCR3-positive naive cells shared comparable TRBV-TRBJ usage, but memory cells did not. Memory CD8+ T cell repertoires were far less diverse than both naive subsets.

The sample comprised naive CXCR3- CD8+ T cells from blood. As to subset: CD45RO-CCR7+CD27+CD95- naive CD8+ T cells lacking CXCR3 (TNR3-). The chain couples TRBV7-3 to TRBJ2-3. The source of this sequence is a human donor in good health. Some clones in this sample may be carry-over from other donors' samples. CDR3 region: CASSLYGRSTDTQYF.